In this sample, the clone carrying this T cell receptor beta chain turned up a few times. Its antigen is still unknown. These data come from a study of beta chain features in type 1 diabetes. Every isolated RNA sample was fully reverse transcribed, so sequencing captured expressed TCRB transcripts. Method: immunoSEQ multiplex PCR; TCRdb's copy keeps in-frame clones and lacks some. The sample records fewer than 300,000 clones, roughly 10% being singletons. Broader study findings: Significant though moderate, a shortening of TCRB CDR3s appeared in all four CD4+ subsets of Type 1 diabetes patients. Patients' naive, central memory and regulatory TCRB repertoires appeared more alike than those of healthy donors.

This CDR3 has 16 amino acids. Unmatched junction bases numbered 7, after V lost 0 bases and J lost 8 bases. The germline V gene has CDR1 SGDLS and CDR2 YYNGEE. Sequences were obtained from naive CD4+ T cells from blood. This TCR came from a man aged 25 to 45 with type 1 diabetes. This chain links TRBV9 with TRBJ2-1; 11 nucleotides agree with TRBD2. CDR3 nucleotide sequence: TGTGCCAGCAGCGTAGATAGCGGGGGGGCTCGGGATGAGCAGTTCTTC. Its protein is CASSVDSGGARDEQFF.